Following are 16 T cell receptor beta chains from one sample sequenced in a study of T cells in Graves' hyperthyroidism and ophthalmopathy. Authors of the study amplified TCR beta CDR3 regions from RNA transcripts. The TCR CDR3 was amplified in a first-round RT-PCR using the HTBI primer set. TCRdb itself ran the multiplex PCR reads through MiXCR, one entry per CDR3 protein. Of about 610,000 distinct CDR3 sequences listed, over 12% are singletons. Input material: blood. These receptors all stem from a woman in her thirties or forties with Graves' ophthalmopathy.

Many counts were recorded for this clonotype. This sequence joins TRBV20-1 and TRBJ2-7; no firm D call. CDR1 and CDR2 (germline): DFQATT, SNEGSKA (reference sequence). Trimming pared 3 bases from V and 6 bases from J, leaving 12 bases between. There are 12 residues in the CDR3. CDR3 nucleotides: TGCAGTGCTAGCACCCAGGCCCTCGAGCAGTACTTC. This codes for CSASTQALEQYF.

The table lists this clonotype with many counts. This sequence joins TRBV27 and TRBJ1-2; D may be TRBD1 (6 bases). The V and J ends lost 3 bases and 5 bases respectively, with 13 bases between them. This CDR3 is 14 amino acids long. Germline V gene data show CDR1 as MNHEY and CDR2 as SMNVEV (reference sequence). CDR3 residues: CASSFSGVGYGYTF. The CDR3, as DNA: TGTGCCAGCAGTTTCTCAGGGGTTGGGTATGGCTACACCTTC.

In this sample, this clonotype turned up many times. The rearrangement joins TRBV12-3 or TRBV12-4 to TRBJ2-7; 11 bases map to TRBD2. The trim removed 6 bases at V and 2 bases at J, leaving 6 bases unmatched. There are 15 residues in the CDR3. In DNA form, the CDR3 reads TGTGCCAGCAGCCAGGGACTAGCGGTGACCTACGAGCAGTACTTC. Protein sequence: CASSQGLAVTYEQYF.

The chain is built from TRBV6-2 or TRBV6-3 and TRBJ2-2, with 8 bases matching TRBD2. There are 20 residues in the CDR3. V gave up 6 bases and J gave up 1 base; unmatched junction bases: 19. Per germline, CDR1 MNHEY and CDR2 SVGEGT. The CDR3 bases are TGTGCCAGCAGACTAACGCCCGGGACTAGAGGGCCCCAGAACACCGGGGAGCTGTTTTTT. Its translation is CASRLTPGTRGPQNTGELFF.

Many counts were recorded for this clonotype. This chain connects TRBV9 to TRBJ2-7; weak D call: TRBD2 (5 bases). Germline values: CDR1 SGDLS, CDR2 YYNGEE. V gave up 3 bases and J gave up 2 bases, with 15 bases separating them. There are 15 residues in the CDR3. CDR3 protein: CASSGTGGRTYEQYF. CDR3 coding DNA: TGTGCCAGCAGCGGGACTGGCGGAAGGACCTACGAGCAGTACTTC. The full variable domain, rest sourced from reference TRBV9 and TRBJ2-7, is DSGVTQTPKHLITATGQRVTLRCSPRSGDLSVYWYQQSLDQGLQFLIQYYNGEERAKGNILERFSAQQFPDLHSELNLSSLELGDSALYFCASSGTGGRTYEQYFGPGTRLTVT.

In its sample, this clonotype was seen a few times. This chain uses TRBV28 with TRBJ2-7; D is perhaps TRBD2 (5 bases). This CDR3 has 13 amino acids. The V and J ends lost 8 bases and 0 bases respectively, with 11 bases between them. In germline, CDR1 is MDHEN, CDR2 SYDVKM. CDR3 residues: CASGGQISYEQYF. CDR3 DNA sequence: TGTGCCAGCGGCGGGCAGATCTCCTACGAGCAGTACTTC.

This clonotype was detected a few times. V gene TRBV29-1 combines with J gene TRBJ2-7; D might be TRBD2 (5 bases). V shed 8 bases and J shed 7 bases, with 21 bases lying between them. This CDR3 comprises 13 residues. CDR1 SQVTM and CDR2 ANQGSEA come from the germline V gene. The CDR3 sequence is CSINLPGSKEQYF. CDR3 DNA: TGCAGCATCAATCTCCCGGGGTCTAAGGAGCAGTACTTC.

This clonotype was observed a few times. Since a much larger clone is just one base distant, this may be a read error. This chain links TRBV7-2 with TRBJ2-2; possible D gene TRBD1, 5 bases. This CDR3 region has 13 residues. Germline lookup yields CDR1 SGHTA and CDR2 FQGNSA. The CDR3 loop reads CAGSSQGSGELFF. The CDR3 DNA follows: TGTGCCGGCAGCTCGCAGGGTTCCGGGGAGCTGTTTTTT.

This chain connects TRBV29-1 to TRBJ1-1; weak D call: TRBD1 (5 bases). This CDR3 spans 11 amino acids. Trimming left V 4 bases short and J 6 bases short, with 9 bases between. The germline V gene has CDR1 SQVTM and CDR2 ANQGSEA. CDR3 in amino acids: CSVGGWAEAFF. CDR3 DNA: TGCAGCGTTGGGGGGTGGGCTGAAGCTTTCTTT.

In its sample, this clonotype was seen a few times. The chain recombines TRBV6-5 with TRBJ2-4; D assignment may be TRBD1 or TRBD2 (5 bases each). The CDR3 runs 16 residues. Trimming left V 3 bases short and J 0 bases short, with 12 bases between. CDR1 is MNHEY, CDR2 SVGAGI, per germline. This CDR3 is CASSYTSGTAKNIQYF. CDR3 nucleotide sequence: TGTGCCAGCAGTTATACCTCCGGGACAGCCAAAAACATTCAGTACTTC.

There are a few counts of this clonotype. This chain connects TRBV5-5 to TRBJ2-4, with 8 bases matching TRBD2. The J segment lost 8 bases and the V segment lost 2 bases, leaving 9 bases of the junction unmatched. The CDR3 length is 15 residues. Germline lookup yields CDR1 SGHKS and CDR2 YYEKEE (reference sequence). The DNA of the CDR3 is TGTGCCAGCAGCTTCTCCGGGACTAGAGAATACATTCAGTACTTC. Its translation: CASSFSGTREYIQYF.

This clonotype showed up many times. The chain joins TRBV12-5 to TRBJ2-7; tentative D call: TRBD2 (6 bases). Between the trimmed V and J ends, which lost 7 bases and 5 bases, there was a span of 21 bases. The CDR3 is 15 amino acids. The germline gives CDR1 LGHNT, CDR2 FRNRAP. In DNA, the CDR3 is TGTGCTAGTGCCCCACGCGGAGGGAGTATGCACGAGCAGTACTTC. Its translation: CASAPRGGSMHEQYF.

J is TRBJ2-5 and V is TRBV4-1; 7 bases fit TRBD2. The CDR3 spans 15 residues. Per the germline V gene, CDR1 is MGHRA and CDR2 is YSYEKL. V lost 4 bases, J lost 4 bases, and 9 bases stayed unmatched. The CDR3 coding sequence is TGCGCCAGCAGCCCAGAGGGGAGGGGCGGAGAGACCCAGTACTTC. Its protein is CASSPEGRGGETQYF.

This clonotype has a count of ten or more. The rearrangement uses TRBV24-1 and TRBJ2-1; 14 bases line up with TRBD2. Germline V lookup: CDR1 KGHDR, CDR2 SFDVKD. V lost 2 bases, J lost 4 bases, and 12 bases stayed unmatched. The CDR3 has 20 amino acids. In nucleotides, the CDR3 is TGTGCCACCAGTGATTCCCGACTAGCGGGAGGGGTAGGGGCTTACAATGAGCAGTTCTTC. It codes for CATSDSRLAGGVGAYNEQFF.

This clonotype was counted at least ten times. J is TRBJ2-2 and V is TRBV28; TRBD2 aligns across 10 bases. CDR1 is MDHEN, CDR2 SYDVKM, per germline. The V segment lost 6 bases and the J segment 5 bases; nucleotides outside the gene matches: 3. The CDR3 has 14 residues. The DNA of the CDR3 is TGTGCCAGCAGCTTAGCGGGAGGTACCGGGGAGCTGTTTTTT. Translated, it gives CASSLAGGTGELFF.

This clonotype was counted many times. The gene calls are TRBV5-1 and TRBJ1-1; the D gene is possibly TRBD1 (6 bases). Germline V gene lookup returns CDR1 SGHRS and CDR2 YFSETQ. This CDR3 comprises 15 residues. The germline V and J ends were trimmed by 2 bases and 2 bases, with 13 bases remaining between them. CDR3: CASSFIQGSNTEAFF. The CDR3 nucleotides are TGCGCCAGCAGCTTTATTCAGGGGAGCAACACTGAAGCTTTCTTT.